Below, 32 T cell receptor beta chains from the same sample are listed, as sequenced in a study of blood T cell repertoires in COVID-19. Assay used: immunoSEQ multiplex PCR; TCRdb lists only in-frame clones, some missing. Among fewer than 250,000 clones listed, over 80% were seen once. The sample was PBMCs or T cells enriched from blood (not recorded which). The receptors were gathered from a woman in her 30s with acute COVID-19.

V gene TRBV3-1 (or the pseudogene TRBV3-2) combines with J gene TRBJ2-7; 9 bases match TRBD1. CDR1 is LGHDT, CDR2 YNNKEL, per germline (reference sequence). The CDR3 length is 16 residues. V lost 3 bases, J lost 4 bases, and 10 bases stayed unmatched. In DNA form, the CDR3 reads TGTGCCAGCAGCCACTACATAGGAGGGACAGGGTACGAGCAGTACTTC. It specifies CASSHYIGGTGYEQYF.

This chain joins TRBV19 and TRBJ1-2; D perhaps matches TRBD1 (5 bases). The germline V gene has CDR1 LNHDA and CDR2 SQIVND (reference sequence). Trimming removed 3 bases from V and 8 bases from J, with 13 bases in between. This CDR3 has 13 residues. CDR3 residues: CASSIEQGYGYTF. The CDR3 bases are TGTGCCAGTAGTATCGAGCAGGGCTACGGCTACACCTTC.

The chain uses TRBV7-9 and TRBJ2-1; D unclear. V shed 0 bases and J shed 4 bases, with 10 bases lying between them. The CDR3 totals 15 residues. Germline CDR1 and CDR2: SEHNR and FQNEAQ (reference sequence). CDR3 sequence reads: CASSLALTPYNEQFF. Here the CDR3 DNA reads TGTGCCAGCAGCTTAGCGCTAACCCCATACAATGAGCAGTTCTTC.

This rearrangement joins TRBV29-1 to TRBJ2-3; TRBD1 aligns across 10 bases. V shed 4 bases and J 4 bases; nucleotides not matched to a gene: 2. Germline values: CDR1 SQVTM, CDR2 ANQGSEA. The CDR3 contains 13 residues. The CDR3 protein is CSVVTGGADTQYF. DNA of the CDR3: TGCAGCGTTGTGACAGGGGGCGCAGATACGCAGTATTTT.

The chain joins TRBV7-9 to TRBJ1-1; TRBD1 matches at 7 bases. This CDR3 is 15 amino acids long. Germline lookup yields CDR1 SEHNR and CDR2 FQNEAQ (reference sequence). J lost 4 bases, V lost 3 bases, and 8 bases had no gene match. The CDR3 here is CASSFLNRGFTEAFF. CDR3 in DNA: TGTGCCAGCAGCTTCTTGAACAGGGGTTTCACTGAAGCTTTCTTT.

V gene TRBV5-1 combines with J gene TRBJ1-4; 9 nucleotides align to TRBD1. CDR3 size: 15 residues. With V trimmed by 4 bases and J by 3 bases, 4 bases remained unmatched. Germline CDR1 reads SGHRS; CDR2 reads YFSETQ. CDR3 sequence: CASSRTGESNEKLFF. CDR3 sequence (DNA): TGCGCCAGCAGCAGGACAGGGGAATCTAATGAAAAACTGTTTTTT.

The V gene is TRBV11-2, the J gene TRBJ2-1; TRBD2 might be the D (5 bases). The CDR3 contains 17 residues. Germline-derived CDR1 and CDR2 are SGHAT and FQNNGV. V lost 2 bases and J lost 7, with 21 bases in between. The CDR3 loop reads CASSLLPGERGVNEQFF. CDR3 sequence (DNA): TGTGCCAGCAGCTTACTTCCCGGGGAACGTGGTGTGAATGAGCAGTTCTTC.

The CDR3 nucleotides are TGCGCCAGCAGCCCAAACAGGGGGCCCAATCAGCCCCAGCATTTT. It codes for CASSPNRGPNQPQHF. The rearrangement joins TRBV4-1 to TRBJ1-5; the match to TRBD1 covers 9 bases. This CDR3 contains 15 residues. Germline CDR1 and CDR2: MGHRA and YSYEKL. Unmatched junction bases numbered 4, after V lost 4 bases and J lost 3 bases.

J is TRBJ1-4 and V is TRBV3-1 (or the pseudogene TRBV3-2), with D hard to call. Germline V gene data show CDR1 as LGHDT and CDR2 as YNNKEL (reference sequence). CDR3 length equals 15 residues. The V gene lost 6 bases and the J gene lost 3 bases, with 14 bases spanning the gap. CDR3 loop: CASRSSGAANEKLFF. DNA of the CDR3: TGTGCCAGCAGGTCGTCGGGAGCGGCTAATGAAAAACTGTTTTTT.

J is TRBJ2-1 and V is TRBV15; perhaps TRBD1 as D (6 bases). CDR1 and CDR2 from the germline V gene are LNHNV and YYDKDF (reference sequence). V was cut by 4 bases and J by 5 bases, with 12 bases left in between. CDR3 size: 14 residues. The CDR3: CATSIRDNNNEQFF. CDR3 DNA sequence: TGTGCCACCAGCATCCGGGACAATAACAATGAGCAGTTCTTC.

For the CDR3, the DNA is TGTGCCAGCAGCTTATACAGGGGAGGTAATGAAAAACTGTTTTTT. Translation: CASSLYRGGNEKLFF. The chain joins TRBV5-5 to TRBJ1-4; 7 bases map to TRBD1. The germline CDR1 and CDR2 sequences are SGHKS and YYEKEE (reference sequence). V gave up 2 bases and J gave up 4 bases; unmatched junction bases: 5. CDR3 length equals 15 residues.

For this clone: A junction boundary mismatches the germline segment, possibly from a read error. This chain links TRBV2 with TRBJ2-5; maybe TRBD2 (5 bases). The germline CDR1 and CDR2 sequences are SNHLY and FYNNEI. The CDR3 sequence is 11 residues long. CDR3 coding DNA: TGTGCCAGCAGCCCGGGATTGACCACCCACTTC. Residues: CASSPGLTTHF.

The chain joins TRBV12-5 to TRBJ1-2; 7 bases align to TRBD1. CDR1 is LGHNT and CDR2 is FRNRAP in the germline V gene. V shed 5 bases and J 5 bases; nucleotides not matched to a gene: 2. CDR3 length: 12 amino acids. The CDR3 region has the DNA TGTGCTAGTGGTGAACAGGGGTATGGCTACACCTTC. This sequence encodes CASGEQGYGYTF.

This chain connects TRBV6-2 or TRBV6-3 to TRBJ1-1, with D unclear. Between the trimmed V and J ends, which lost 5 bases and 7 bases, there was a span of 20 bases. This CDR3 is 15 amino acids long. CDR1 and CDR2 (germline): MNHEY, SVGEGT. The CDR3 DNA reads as TGTGCCAGCAGTCGCTCTCTTTGGGCCGGCTATGAAGCTTTCTTT. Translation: CASSRSLWAGYEAFF.

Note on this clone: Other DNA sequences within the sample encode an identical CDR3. The DNA for the CDR3 is TGTGCCAGCAGCCCCAGACAGGGGATGAACACTGAAGCTTTCTTT. Its translation: CASSPRQGMNTEAFF. The chain combines TRBV7-6 with TRBJ1-1, with 8 nucleotides matching TRBD1. The CDR3 contains 15 residues. Germline lookup yields CDR1 SGHVS and CDR2 FNYEAQ. Trimming removed 5 bases from V and 0 bases from J; junction bases left unmatched: 5.

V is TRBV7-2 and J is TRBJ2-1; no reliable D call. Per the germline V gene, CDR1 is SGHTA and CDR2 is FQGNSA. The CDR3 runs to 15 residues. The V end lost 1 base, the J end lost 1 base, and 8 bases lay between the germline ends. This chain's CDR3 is CASSLGFSSYNEQFF. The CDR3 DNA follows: TGTGCCAGCAGCTTAGGGTTTAGTTCCTACAATGAGCAGTTCTTC.

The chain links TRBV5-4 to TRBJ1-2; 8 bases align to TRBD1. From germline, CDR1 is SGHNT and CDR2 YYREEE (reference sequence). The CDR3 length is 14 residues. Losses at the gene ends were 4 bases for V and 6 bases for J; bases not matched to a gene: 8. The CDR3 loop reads CASSPTGGGHGYTF. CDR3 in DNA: TGTGCCAGCAGCCCTACAGGGGGAGGGCATGGCTACACCTTC.

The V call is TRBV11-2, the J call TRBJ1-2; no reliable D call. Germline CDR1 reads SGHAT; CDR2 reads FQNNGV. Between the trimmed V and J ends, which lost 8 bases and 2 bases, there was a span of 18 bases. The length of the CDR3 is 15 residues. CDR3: CASSPETSPNYGYTF. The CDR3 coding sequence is TGTGCCAGCTCCCCCGAGACTTCTCCCAACTATGGCTACACCTTC. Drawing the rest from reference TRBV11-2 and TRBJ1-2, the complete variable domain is EAGVAQSPRYKIIEKRQSVAFWCNPISGHATLYWYQQILGQGPKLLIQFQNNGVVDDSQLPKDRFSAERLKGVDSTLKIQPAKLEDSAVYLCASSPETSPNYGYTFGSGTRLTVV.

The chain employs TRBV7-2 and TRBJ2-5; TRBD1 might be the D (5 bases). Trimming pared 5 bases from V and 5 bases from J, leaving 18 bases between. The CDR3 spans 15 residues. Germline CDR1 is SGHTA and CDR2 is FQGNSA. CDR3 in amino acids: CASSLGLQGSETQYF. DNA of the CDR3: TGTGCCAGCAGCCTGGGGCTTCAGGGTTCGGAGACCCAGTACTTC.

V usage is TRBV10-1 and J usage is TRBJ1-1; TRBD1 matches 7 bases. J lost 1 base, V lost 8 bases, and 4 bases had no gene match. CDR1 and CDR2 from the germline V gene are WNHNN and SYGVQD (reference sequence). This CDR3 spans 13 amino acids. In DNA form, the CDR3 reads TGCGCCAGCCGACAGGGCCGGAACACTGAAGCTTTCTTT. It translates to CASRQGRNTEAFF.

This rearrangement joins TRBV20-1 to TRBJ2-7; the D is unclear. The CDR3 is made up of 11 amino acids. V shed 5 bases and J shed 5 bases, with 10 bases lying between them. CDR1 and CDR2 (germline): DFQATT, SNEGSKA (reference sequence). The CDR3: CSASQVDEQYF. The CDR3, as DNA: TGCAGTGCTTCCCAGGTCGACGAGCAGTACTTC.

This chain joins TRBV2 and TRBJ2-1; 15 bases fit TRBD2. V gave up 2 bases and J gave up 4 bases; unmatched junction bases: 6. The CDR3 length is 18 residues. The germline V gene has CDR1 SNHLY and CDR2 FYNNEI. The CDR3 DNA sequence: TGTGCCAGCAGTGAATCCTCGGGACTAGCGGGGGGTTACAATGAGCAGTTCTTC. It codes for CASSESSGLAGGYNEQFF.

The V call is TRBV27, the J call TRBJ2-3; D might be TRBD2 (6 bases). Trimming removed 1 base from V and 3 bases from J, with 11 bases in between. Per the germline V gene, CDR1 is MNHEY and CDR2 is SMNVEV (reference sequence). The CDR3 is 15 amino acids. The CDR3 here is CASSLWAGRTDTQYF. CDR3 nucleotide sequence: TGTGCCAGCAGTTTATGGGCGGGGAGGACAGATACGCAGTATTTT.

Here the CDR3 DNA reads TGTGCCAGCAGTCCACGGACAGGGAAATTGAACACTGAAGCTTTCTTT. It codes for CASSPRTGKLNTEAFF. The chain combines TRBV27 with TRBJ1-1; 8 nucleotides agree with TRBD1. Germline CDR1 reads MNHEY; CDR2 reads SMNVEV (reference sequence). The length of the CDR3 is 16 residues. Losses at the gene ends were 5 bases for V and 0 bases for J; bases not matched to a gene: 8.

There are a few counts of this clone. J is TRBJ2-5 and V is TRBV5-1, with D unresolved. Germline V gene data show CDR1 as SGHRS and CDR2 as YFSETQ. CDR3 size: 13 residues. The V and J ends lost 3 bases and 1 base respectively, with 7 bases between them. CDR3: CASSSGFQETQYF. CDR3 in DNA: TGCGCCAGCAGCTCCGGGTTCCAAGAGACCCAGTACTTC.

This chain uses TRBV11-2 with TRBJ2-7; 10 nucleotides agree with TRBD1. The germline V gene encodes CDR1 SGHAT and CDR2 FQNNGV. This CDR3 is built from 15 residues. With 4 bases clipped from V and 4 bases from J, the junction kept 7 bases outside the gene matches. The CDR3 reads CASSSVGQGVYEQYF. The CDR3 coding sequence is TGTGCCAGCAGCTCAGTCGGACAGGGGGTATACGAGCAGTACTTC.

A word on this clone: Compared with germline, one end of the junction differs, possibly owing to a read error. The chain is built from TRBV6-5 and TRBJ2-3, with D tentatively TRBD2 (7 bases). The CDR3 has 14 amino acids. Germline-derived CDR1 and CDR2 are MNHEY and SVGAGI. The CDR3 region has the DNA TGTGCCAGCAGTTACGGGGGGGCCACACATACGCAGTATTTT. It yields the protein CASSYGGATHTQYF.

CDR3 sequence: CASSLVQADTEAFF. The CDR3 nucleotides read TGCGCCAGCAGCTTGGTACAGGCGGACACTGAAGCTTTCTTT. This chain joins TRBV5-1 and TRBJ1-1; TRBD1 might be the D (5 bases). The CDR3 is made up of 14 amino acids. Germline lookup yields CDR1 SGHRS and CDR2 YFSETQ. The V gene lost 0 bases and the J gene lost 3 bases, with 9 bases spanning the gap.

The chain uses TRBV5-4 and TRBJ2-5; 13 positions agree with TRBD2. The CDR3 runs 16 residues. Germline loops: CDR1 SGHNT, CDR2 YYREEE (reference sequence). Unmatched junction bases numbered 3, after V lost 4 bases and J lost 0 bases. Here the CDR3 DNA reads TGTGCCAGCAGCGGGGGACTAGCGGGGTACCAAGAGACCCAGTACTTC. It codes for CASSGGLAGYQETQYF.

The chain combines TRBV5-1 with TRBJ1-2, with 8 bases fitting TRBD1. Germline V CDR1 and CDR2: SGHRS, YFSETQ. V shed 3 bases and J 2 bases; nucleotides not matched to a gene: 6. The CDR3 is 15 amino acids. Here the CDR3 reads CASSSGGTGNYGYTF. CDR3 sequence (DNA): TGCGCCAGCAGCTCTGGAGGGACAGGCAACTATGGCTACACCTTC.

The CDR3 here is CSVGSRGQGFSTDTQYF. The CDR3 bases are TGCAGCGTTGGATCGAGGGGACAGGGCTTTAGCACAGATACGCAGTATTTT. This sequence joins TRBV29-1 and TRBJ2-3; TRBD1 agrees at 9 bases. The CDR3 consists of 17 residues. V lost 4 bases, J lost 0 bases, and 11 bases stayed unmatched. Germline CDR1 SQVTM, CDR2 ANQGSEA.

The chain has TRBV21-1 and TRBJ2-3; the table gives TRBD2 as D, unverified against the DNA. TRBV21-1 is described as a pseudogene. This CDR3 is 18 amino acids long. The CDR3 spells CASSKVPRGLAWGDTQYF. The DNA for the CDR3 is TGTGCCAGCAGCAAAGTTCCTCGAGGACTAGCTTGGGGGGATACGCAGTATTTT.